The following is a T cell receptor (beta chain) sequence with its context. The sample carries other DNA sequences with the same CDR3. Germline values: CDR1 LNHDA, CDR2 SQIVND (reference sequence). CDR3 length equals 15 residues. The trim removed 4 bases at V and 1 base at J, leaving 3 bases unmatched. The data stem from a study of blood T cell repertoires in COVID-19. Study at large: From T cells, B-cell-depleted T cells, or PBMCs came the material, which was cDNA or gDNA.

In the authors' workflow: Reference gene primer amplification yielded estimated nucleated cell counts. Generated by immunoSEQ multiplex PCR, the TCRdb table keeps only in-frame clones and is missing some. V and J calls and clone size come straight from that table; D and trimming were deduced from the DNA. The data contain under 300,000 clones, 70% to 90% of them singletons. This chain uses TRBV19 with TRBJ1-1, with 10 bases matching TRBD1. The sequence was obtained from a woman in her forties or fifties who had recovered from COVID-19. The sample comprised PBMCs or T cells enriched from blood (not recorded which). DNA of the CDR3: TGTGCCAGTAGTACCCGGACAGGGGGGAACACTGAAGCTTTCTTT. It translates to CASSTRTGGNTEAFF.